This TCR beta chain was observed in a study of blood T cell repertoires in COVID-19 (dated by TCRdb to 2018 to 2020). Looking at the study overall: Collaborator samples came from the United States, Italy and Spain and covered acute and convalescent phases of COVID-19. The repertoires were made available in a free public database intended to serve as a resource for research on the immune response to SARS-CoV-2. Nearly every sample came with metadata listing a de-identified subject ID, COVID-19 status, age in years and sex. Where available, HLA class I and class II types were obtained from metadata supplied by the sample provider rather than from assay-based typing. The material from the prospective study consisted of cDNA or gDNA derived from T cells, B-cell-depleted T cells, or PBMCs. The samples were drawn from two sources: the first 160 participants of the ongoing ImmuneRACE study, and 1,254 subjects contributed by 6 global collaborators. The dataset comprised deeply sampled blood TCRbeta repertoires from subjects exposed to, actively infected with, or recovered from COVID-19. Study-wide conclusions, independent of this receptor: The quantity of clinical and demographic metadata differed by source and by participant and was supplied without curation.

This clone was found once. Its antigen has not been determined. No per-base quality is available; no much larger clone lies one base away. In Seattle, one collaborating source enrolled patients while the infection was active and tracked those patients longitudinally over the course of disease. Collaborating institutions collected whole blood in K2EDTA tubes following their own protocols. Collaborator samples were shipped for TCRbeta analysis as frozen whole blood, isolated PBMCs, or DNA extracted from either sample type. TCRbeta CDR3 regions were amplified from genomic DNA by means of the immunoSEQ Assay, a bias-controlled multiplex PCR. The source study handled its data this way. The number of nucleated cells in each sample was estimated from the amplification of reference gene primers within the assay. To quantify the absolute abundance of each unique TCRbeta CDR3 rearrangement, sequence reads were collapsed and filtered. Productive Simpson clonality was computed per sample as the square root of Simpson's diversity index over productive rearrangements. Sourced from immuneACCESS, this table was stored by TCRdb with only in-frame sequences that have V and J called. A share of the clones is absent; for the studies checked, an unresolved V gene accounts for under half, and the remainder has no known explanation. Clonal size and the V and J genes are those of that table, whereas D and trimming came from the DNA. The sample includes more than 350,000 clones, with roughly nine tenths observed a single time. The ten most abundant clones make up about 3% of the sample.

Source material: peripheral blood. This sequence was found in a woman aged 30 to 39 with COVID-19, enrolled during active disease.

The nucleotide sequence reads TGTGCCAGCGGAGAGGGTAGTGGCACTGAAGCTTTCTTT. Its protein reads: CASGEGSGTEAFF. The chain joins TRBV27 to TRBJ1-1; the D gene cannot be named for sure. The CDR3 runs 13 residues from the cysteine to the phenylalanine. Only the CDR3 region is kept as DNA, spanning 39 bases read in frame from base 1. The germline V gene (reference sequence) specifies MNHEY as CDR1 and SMNVEV as CDR2. Between the V and J ends, shortened by 8 bases and 4 bases respectively, the junction contains 14 bases.